Each of the 27 T cell receptor beta chains below was sequenced from the same sample in a study of technical replicates of blood from several donors. Sequenced by immunoSEQ multiplex PCR; TCRdb stores in-frame clones only, minus some. The table lists roughly 80,000 clones, nearly 96% of them singletons, with approximately 0.41% in the top ten. Sequencing was performed on T cells isolated from PBMCs. The origin of the receptors is a human donor in good health.

V gene TRBV11-3 combines with J gene TRBJ1-2; 10 nucleotides line up with TRBD1. The CDR3 sequence is 18 residues long. The V gene end was trimmed by 1 base and the J gene end by 6 bases; junction bases not matched to a gene: 14. Germline values: CDR1 SGHNT, CDR2 YENEEA. CDR3 amino acids: CASSLAHPIGQGVNGYTF. CDR3 DNA: TGTGCCAGCAGCTTAGCCCACCCGATCGGACAGGGGGTTAATGGCTACACCTTC.

This chain joins TRBV7-3 and TRBJ1-2; 7 bases are a match to TRBD1. Germline V CDR1 and CDR2: SGHTA, FQGTGA. The CDR3 extends over 13 amino acids. The junction had 4 bases not matched to a gene; V was cut back by 5 bases and J by 4 bases. The CDR3 sequence is CASSGGGLYGYTF. CDR3 DNA: TGTGCCAGCAGCGGAGGGGGCCTCTATGGCTACACCTTC.

This chain connects TRBV28 to TRBJ2-1; unclear D gene. Germline V gene lookup returns CDR1 MDHEN and CDR2 SYDVKM. Trimming removed 8 bases from V and 5 bases from J, with 13 bases in between. The CDR3 totals 13 residues. The CDR3 sequence is CASLKPYHNEQFF. Written as DNA, the CDR3 is TGTGCCAGCCTTAAGCCCTATCACAATGAGCAGTTCTTC.

V gene TRBV4-1 combines with J gene TRBJ2-3; 9 bases agree with TRBD2. This CDR3 region has 16 residues. CDR1 and CDR2 (germline): MGHRA, YSYEKL. V lost 1 base, J lost 6 bases, and 8 bases stayed unmatched. The CDR3: CASSQVAGLAGDTQYF. CDR3 coding DNA: TGCGCCAGCAGCCAAGTCGCGGGACTAGCAGGGGATACGCAGTATTTT.

This clone was seen once. The CDR3 loop reads CASSPRRGEQYF. The CDR3 coding sequence is TGTGCCAGCAGCCCCCGTCGGGGGGAGCAGTACTTC. The genes are TRBV11-3 and TRBJ2-7; maybe TRBD2 (6 bases). Per germline, CDR1 SGHNT and CDR2 YENEEA. The CDR3 extends over 12 amino acids. With 5 bases removed from V and 7 bases from J, the gap between germline ends came to 12 bases.

The chain uses TRBV6-5 and TRBJ1-1, with D possibly TRBD1 on 6 matching bases. From germline, CDR1 is MNHEY and CDR2 SVGAGI. Trimming stripped 8 bases from V and 5 bases from J, with 21 bases between. The CDR3 loop spans 15 amino acids. The CDR3 DNA reads as TGTGCCAGCTGCCGAGGGCGCCAGGGGAGTACTGAAGCTTTCTTT. Amino acids: CASCRGRQGSTEAFF.

V usage is TRBV11-3 and J usage is TRBJ2-2; D gene ambiguous. V shed 5 bases and J shed 4 bases, with 5 bases lying between them. The germline CDR1 and CDR2 sequences are SGHNT and YENEEA. The CDR3 consists of 12 residues. The CDR3 loop reads CASSPFTGELFF. The CDR3 DNA follows: TGTGCCAGCAGCCCCTTCACCGGGGAGCTGTTTTTT.

The chain is built from TRBV6-5 and TRBJ1-1; TRBD1 aligns across 7 bases. CDR1 is MNHEY and CDR2 is SVGAGI in the germline V gene. The J segment lost 4 bases and the V segment lost 4 bases, leaving 3 bases of the junction unmatched. CDR3 length: 13 residues. CDR3 protein: CASSSTGLTEAFF. The CDR3 nucleotides are TGTGCCAGCAGTTCGACAGGGCTCACTGAAGCTTTCTTT.

This clone was seen once. The chain employs TRBV28 and TRBJ1-3; TRBD1 agrees at 9 bases. The germline V gene has CDR1 MDHEN and CDR2 SYDVKM. Trimming took 8 bases from V and 4 from J; bases not matched to a gene: 15. The CDR3 runs 17 residues. CDR3 residues: CASDSLDRGKSGNTIYF. The DNA of the CDR3 is TGTGCCAGCGATTCTTTGGACAGGGGAAAGTCCGGAAACACCATATATTTT.

The V and J genes are TRBV5-4 and TRBJ1-4; D unresolved. The germline V gene has CDR1 SGHNT and CDR2 YYREEE (reference sequence). The CDR3 covers 16 residues. The V end lost 0 bases, the J end lost 6 bases, and 15 bases lay between the germline ends. CDR3 protein: CASSLVPQATHEKLFF. The CDR3 DNA reads TGTGCCAGCAGCTTGGTTCCCCAGGCCACCCATGAAAAACTGTTTTTT.

The chain links TRBV5-6 to TRBJ2-1; TRBD2 aligns across 10 bases. The V gene's germline CDR1 is SGHDT and CDR2 YYEEEE. V trimming: 0 bases; J trimming: 0 bases; junction bases outside the gene matches: 6. This CDR3 has 18 residues. CDR3: CASSLDLAGAASYNEQFF. CDR3 sequence (DNA): TGTGCCAGCAGCTTGGACCTAGCGGGGGCAGCCTCCTACAATGAGCAGTTCTTC. The whole variable domain, filled in from reference TRBV5-6 and TRBJ2-1, reads DAGVTQSPTHLIKTRGQQVTLRCSPKSGHDTVSWYQQALGQGPQFIFQYYEEEERQRGNFPDRFSGHQFPNYSSELNVNALLLGDSALYLCASSLDLAGAASYNEQFFGPGTRLTVL.

This clone was seen only a few times. The rearrangement joins TRBV5-1 to TRBJ1-1; D is unclear. CDR1 SGHRS and CDR2 YFSETQ come from the germline V gene. This CDR3 region has 12 residues. Trimming removed 3 bases at V and 10 bases at J, with 13 bases between. The CDR3 DNA reads TGCGCCAGCAGCTCTGGTGGGTCGGGAGCTTTCTTT. Translating gives CASSSGGSGAFF. Combining the CDR3 with reference TRBV5-1 and TRBJ1-1 gives the whole variable domain KAGVTQTPRYLIKTRGQQVTLSCSPISGHRSVSWYQQTPGQGLQFLFEYFSETQRNKGNFPGRFSGRQFSNSRSEMNVSTLELGDSALYLCASSSGGSGAFFGQGTRLTVV.

The chain combines TRBV27 with TRBJ1-2; the D gene is possibly TRBD1 (5 bases). This CDR3 spans 12 amino acids. CDR1 is MNHEY, CDR2 SMNVEV, per germline (reference sequence). Trimming pared 10 bases from V and 9 bases from J, leaving 18 bases between. Here the CDR3 reads CATRTPGVSYTF. The CDR3 DNA reads as TGTGCCACTAGAACGCCGGGGGTCAGCTACACCTTC.

The rearrangement joins TRBV16 to TRBJ2-7; no firm D call. Germline CDR1 and CDR2: KGHSY and FQNENV. CDR3 length: 14 amino acids. Deletions cut 0 bases from V and 3 bases from J, with 9 bases between. The CDR3 sequence is CASSQSLLDYEQYF. The CDR3 nucleotides read TGTGCCAGCAGCCAATCTTTGCTAGACTACGAGCAGTACTTC.

The chain uses TRBV9 and TRBJ2-7; D is undetermined. This CDR3 contains 14 residues. Germline values: CDR1 SGDLS, CDR2 YYNGEE. Trimming stripped 2 bases from V and 6 bases from J, with 15 bases between. The CDR3 is CASSVAPQVAEQYF. CDR3 DNA: TGTGCCAGCAGCGTGGCTCCCCAAGTCGCCGAGCAGTACTTC.

The rearrangement uses TRBV29-1 and TRBJ2-1; TRBD2 matches at 7 bases. The CDR3 is made up of 14 amino acids. V gave up 3 bases and J gave up 6 bases; unmatched junction bases: 8. CDR1 is SQVTM, CDR2 ANQGSEA, per germline. The CDR3 DNA sequence: TGCAGCGTTGACCCGGCGGGAGTGGGCAATGAGCAGTTCTTC. Amino acids: CSVDPAGVGNEQFF.

This chain uses TRBV11-2 with TRBJ2-2, with 8 bases identical to TRBD1. The CDR3 totals 16 residues. V dropped 2 bases and J dropped 11; count of bases not matched to a gene: 13. Germline V gives CDR1 SGHAT, CDR2 FQNNGV. The CDR3 loop reads CASSLNRGSPSLELFF. The CDR3 coding sequence is TGTGCCAGCAGCTTAAACAGGGGGTCCCCTTCCTTAGAGCTGTTTTTT.

This chain connects TRBV12-5 to TRBJ2-1, with a possible D match to TRBD2 (5 bases). The V and J ends lost 5 bases and 7 bases respectively, with 12 bases between them. Germline CDR1 reads LGHNT; CDR2 reads FRNRAP. This CDR3 has 13 residues. The CDR3 DNA sequence: TGTGCTAGTGGTCCCACCTTAGCGAATGAGCAGTTCTTC. Amino acid sequence: CASGPTLANEQFF.

This chain uses TRBV18 with TRBJ2-3; 7 bases are shared with TRBD1. The CDR3 runs to 16 residues. Germline CDR1 and CDR2: KGHSH and LQKENI. The ends lost 3 bases at V and 2 bases at J; junction bases unmatched: 8. CDR3 DNA: TGTGCCAGCTCACCTTTCCCGGACAGGCTCACAGATACGCAGTATTTT. Its translation is CASSPFPDRLTDTQYF.

V is TRBV6-1 and J is TRBJ1-5; D gene unclear. The CDR3 has 11 amino acids. Germline values: CDR1 MNHNS, CDR2 SASEGT. The ends were cut back, 6 bases at V and 4 bases at J, with 4 bases in the middle. The DNA of the CDR3 is TGTGCCAGCAGCATTAATCAGCCCCAGCATTTT. The encoded protein is CASSINQPQHF.

The rearrangement links TRBV9 to TRBJ1-2, with 9 bases fitting TRBD1. The junction had 10 bases not matched to a gene; V was cut back by 0 bases and J by 4 bases. The germline V gene has CDR1 SGDLS and CDR2 YYNGEE. This CDR3 comprises 17 residues. CDR3 sequence reads: CASSVATGGASSYGYTF. The CDR3, as DNA: TGTGCCAGCAGCGTAGCCACAGGGGGCGCGAGTAGCTATGGCTACACCTTC.

The V gene is TRBV27, the J gene TRBJ1-1, with no clear D. Germline V gives CDR1 MNHEY, CDR2 SMNVEV (reference sequence). The CDR3 contains 14 residues. Trimming took 6 bases from V and 3 from J, leaving 14 bases between them. This CDR3 reads CASRLTPPYTEAFF. The CDR3 bases are TGTGCCAGCAGACTCACCCCTCCCTACACTGAAGCTTTCTTT.

The chain joins TRBV4-1 to TRBJ1-3; 10 bases align to TRBD1. The CDR3 sequence is 17 residues long. The V and J ends lost 3 bases and 2 bases, in that order; junction bases with no gene match: 7. Per the germline V gene, CDR1 is MGHRA and CDR2 is YSYEKL. CDR3 bases: TGCGCCAGCAGCCATAACAACGGACAGGGGGCTGGAAACACCATATATTTT. Translation gives CASSHNNGQGAGNTIYF.

The chain combines TRBV10-3 with TRBJ1-1; 9 bases align to TRBD1. Germline CDR1 is ENHRY and CDR2 is SYGVKD. V lost 5 bases, J lost 4 bases, and 5 bases stayed unmatched. There are 14 residues in the CDR3. The chain's CDR3 is CAISLQGAGTEAFF. For the CDR3, the DNA is TGTGCCATCAGTCTACAGGGGGCTGGCACTGAAGCTTTCTTT.

The chain is built from TRBV5-1 and TRBJ2-1, with 9 bases identical to TRBD2. CDR3 length: 15 amino acids. Per germline, CDR1 SGHRS and CDR2 YFSETQ. V trimming: 3 bases; J trimming: 0 bases; junction bases outside the gene matches: 1. For the CDR3, the DNA is TGCGCCAGCAGCTATAGCGGGAGCTCCTACAATGAGCAGTTCTTC. Translation: CASSYSGSSYNEQFF. Using reference TRBV5-1 and TRBJ2-1 for the parts outside the CDR3, the full variable domain is KAGVTQTPRYLIKTRGQQVTLSCSPISGHRSVSWYQQTPGQGLQFLFEYFSETQRNKGNFPGRFSGRQFSNSRSEMNVSTLELGDSALYLCASSYSGSSYNEQFFGPGTRLTVL.

The V gene is TRBV29-1, the J gene TRBJ2-7; D may be TRBD1 (6 bases). The CDR3 loop spans 11 amino acids. V was trimmed by 6 bases and J by 4 bases, leaving 10 bases between them. From germline, CDR1 is SQVTM and CDR2 ANQGSEA. CDR3 nucleotide sequence: TGCAGCGTCCAACAGGGATACGAGCAGTACTTC. As protein: CSVQQGYEQYF.

The gene calls are TRBV12-5 and TRBJ1-3, with D hard to call. Between the trimmed V and J ends, which lost 3 bases and 0 bases, there was a span of 6 bases. The V gene's germline CDR1 is LGHNT and CDR2 FRNRAP. The CDR3 length is 14 residues. CDR3 DNA: TGTGCTAGTGGTTTTCGGGACTCTGGAAACACCATATATTTT. Its protein is CASGFRDSGNTIYF.